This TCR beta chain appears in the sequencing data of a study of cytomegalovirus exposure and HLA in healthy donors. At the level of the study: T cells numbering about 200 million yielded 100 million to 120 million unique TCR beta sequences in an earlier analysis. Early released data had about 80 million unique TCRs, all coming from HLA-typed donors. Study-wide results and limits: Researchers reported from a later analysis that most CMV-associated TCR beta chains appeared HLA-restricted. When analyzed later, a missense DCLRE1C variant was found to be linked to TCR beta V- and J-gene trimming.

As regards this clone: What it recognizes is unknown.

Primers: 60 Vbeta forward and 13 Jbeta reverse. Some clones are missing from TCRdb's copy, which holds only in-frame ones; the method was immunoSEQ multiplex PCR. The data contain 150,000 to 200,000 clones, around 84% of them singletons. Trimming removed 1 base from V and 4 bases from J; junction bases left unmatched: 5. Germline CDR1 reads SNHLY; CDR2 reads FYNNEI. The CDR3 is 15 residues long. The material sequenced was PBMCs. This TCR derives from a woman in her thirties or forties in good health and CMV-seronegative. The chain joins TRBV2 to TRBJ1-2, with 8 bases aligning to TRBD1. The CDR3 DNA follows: TGTGCCAGCAGTGAAGGCCAGGGGGCAATCTATGGCTACACCTTC. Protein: CASSEGQGAIYGYTF.